The clone carrying this T cell receptor (beta chain) showed up many times. The antigen remains unidentified. The germline V gene encodes CDR1 SGHTA and CDR2 FQGNSA. V dropped 4 bases and J dropped 8 bases, with 15 bases sitting between them. The CDR3 sequence is 15 residues long. As for the cDNA, it was generated by 5'RACE with 10-nucleotide random UMIs. TCRdb re-called the 5' RACE reads through MiXCR, storing one row per CDR3 protein. Found here are about 28,000 distinct CDR3 sequences, 9.5% to 13% of them singletons; the top ten hold about 6%. The data are from a study of neurological immune-mediated disorders. Study conclusions and caveats: Among expanded clones, no CDR3 amino acid sequences were shared across subjects, a pattern suggesting private repertoires in all groups.

Among the participants, healthy controls were blood bank volunteers in Maryland, USA. The specimen was PBMCs. The chain carries TRBV7-2 and TRBJ1-6, with D possibly matching TRBD1 (5 bases). The receptor comes from a woman between 55 and 75 years old in good health. The CDR3 region is CASSSLGGGYSPLHF. Here the CDR3 DNA reads TGTGCCAGCAGCTCGCTCGGGGGGGGGTATTCACCCCTCCACTTT.